This section outlines one T cell receptor (beta chain) sequence together with its context. This sample stems from a study of cytomegalovirus exposure and HLA in healthy donors. V lost 8 bases to trimming and J lost 4 bases; unmatched junction nucleotides: 7. Looked up from germline, CDR1 is WSHSY and CDR2 is SAAADI. This CDR3 is 15 amino acids long. Primers: 60 Vbeta forward and 13 Jbeta reverse. Clones were sequenced by immunoSEQ multiplex PCR, and TCRdb holds only the in-frame ones, with some missing. The repertoire holds 150,000 or so clones, around three quarters seen once, with around 3.6% in the top ten.

The sample comprised PBMCs. The J gene is TRBJ2-1, the V gene TRBV10-2; 11 nucleotides match TRBD2. The sequence was collected from a woman aged 35 to 49 in good health and CMV-seronegative. In DNA form, the CDR3 reads TGCGCCAGCCAAAGCGGGACTAGCGGTTACAATGAGCAGTTCTTC. Encoded protein: CASQSGTSGYNEQFF.